This T cell receptor beta chain was observed in a study of blood T cells in healthy people across ages. Alongside a J-beta primer mix, a sample-barcoded 5' primer served in a second PCR lasting about 7 to 11 cycles. Each cDNA molecule was tagged by a template-switch adaptor that had 12 random nucleotides. TCRdb itself ran the 5' RACE reads through MiXCR, one entry per CDR3 protein. The table includes under 750,000 distinct CDR3 sequences, 40% to 50% detected once. This CDR3 has 16 amino acids. Trimming removed 0 bases from V and 2 bases from J; junction bases left unmatched: 4. CDR1 SGHRS and CDR2 YFSETQ come from the germline V gene. The sample holds a few counts of this clonotype. What it binds is unknown. Study findings and constraints: TCR beta diversity, measured per million T cells, fell in a roughly linear way with age. TCR beta diversity was tightly associated with the proportion of naive T cells. The study lacked donor CMV status, which possibly confounded expanded clonotype changes.

This TCR was sampled from a man aged 80 or over in good health. The chain is built from TRBV5-1 and TRBJ2-1, with 8 bases identical to TRBD2. The sample consisted of blood. The CDR3 is CASSLDLAGTYNEQFF. In DNA form, the CDR3 reads TGCGCCAGCAGCTTGGATCTAGCGGGTACCTACAATGAGCAGTTCTTC.